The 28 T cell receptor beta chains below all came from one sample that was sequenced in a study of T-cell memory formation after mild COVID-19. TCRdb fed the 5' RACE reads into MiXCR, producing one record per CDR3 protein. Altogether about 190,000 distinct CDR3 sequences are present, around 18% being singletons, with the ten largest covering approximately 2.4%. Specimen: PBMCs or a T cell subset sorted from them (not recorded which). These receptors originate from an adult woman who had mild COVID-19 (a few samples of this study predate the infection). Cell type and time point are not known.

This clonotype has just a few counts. The CDR3 protein is CASSLLWTGINEQFF. The CDR3 DNA is TGTGCCAGCAGCTTACTATGGACAGGGATTAATGAGCAGTTCTTC. The rearrangement uses TRBV7-8 and TRBJ2-1; 8 nucleotides align to TRBD1. The CDR3 loop spans 15 amino acids. CDR1 and CDR2 from the germline V gene are SGHVS and FQNEAQ. V dropped 2 bases and J dropped 7; count of bases not matched to a gene: 7.

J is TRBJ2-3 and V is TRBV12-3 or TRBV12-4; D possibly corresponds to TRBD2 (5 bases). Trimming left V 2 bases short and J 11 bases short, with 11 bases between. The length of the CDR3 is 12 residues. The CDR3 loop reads CASSLQLERQYF. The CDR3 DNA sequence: TGTGCCAGCAGTTTACAACTAGAAAGGCAGTATTTT.

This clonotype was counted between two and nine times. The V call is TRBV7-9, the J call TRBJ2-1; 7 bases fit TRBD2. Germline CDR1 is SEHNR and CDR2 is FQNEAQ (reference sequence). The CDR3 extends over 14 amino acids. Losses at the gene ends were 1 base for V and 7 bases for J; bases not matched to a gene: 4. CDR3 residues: CASSLEASGNEQFF. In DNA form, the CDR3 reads TGTGCCAGCAGCTTAGAGGCTAGCGGTAATGAGCAGTTCTTC.

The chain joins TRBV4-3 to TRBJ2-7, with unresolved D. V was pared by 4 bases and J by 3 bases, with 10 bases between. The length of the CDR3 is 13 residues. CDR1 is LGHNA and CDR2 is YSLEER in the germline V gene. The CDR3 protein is CASSLNLNYEQYF. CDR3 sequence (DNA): TGCGCCAGCAGCCTAAACTTAAACTACGAGCAGTACTTC.

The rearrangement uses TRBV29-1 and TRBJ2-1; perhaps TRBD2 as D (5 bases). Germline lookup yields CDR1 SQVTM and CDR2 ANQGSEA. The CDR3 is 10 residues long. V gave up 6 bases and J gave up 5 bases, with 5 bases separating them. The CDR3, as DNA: TGCAGCGTGCGGGACAATGAGCAGTTCTTC. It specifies CSVRDNEQFF.

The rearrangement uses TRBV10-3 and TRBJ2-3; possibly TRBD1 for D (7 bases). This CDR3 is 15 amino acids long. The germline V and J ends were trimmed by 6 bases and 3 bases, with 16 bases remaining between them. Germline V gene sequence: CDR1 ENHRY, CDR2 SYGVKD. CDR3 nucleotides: TGTGCCATCAGCCAGGGGGGAAGAAGGACAGATACGCAGTATTTT. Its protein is CAISQGGRRTDTQYF.

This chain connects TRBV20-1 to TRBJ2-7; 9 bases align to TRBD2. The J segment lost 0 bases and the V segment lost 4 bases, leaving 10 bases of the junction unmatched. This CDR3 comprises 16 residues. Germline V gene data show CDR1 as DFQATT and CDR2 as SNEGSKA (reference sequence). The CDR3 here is CSAIAGGLANSYEQYF. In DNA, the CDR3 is TGCAGTGCTATAGCCGGGGGACTAGCTAACTCCTACGAGCAGTACTTC.

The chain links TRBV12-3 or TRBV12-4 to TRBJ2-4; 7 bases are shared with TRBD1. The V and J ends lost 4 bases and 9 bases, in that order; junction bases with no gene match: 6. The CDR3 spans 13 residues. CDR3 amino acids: CASSSGQYSIQYF. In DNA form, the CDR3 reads TGTGCCAGCAGTTCGGGACAGTATTCCATTCAGTACTTC.

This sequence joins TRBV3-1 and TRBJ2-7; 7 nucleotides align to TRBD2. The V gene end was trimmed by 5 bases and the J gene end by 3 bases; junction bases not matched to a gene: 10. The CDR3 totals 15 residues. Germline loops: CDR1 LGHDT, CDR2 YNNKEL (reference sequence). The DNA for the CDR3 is TGTGCCAGCAGCAAGAGGGGCGGGGGAGACTACGAGCAGTACTTC. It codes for CASSKRGGGDYEQYF.

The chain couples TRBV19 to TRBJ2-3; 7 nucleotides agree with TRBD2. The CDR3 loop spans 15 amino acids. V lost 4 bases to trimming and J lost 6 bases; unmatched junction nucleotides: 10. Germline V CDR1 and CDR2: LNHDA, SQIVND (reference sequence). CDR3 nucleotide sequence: TGTGCCAGTAGTAGGTTTGGGGGGGGTCGGGATACGCAGTATTTT. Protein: CASSRFGGGRDTQYF.

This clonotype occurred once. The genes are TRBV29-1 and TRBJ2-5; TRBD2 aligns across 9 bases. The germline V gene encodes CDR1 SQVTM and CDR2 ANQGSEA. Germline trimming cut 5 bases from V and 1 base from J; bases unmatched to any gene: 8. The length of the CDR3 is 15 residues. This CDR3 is CSVKAGGVSQETQYF. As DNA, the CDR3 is TGCAGCGTTAAAGCGGGAGGTGTCTCCCAAGAGACCCAGTACTTC.

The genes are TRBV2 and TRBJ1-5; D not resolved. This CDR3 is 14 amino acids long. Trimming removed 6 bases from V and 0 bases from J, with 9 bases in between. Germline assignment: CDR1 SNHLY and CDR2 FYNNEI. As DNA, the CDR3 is TGTGCCAGCAGCCGGACGGATAGCAATCAGCCCCAGCATTTT. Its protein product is CASSRTDSNQPQHF. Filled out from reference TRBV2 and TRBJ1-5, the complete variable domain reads EPEVTQTPSHQVTQMGQEVILRCVPISNHLYFYWYRQILGQKVEFLVSFYNNEISEKSEIFDDQFSVERPDGSNFTLKIRSTKLEDSAMYFCASSRTDSNQPQHFGDGTRLSIL.

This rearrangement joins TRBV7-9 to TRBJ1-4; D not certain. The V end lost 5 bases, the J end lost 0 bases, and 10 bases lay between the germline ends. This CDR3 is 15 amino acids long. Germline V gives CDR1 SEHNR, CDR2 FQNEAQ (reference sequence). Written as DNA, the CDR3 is TGTGCCAGCAGCCTAAGACTGGCAACTAATGAAAAACTGTTTTTT. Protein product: CASSLRLATNEKLFF.

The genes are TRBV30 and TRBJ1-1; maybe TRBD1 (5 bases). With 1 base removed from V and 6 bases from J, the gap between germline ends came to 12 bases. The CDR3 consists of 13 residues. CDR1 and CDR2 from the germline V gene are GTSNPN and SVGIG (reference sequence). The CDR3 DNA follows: TGTGCCTGGAGTGGCGGGGGAGGTCCTGAAGCTTTCTTT. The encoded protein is CAWSGGGGPEAFF.

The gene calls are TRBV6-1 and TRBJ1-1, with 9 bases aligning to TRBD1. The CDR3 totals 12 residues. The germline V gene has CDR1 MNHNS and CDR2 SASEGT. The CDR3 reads CAAGQGWTEAFF. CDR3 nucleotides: TGTGCTGCGGGACAGGGTTGGACTGAAGCTTTCTTT.

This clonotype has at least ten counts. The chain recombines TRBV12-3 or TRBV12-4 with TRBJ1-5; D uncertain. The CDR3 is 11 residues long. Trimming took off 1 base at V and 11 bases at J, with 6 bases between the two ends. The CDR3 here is CASSLGLAQHF. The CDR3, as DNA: TGTGCCAGCAGTTTAGGTTTAGCCCAGCATTTT.

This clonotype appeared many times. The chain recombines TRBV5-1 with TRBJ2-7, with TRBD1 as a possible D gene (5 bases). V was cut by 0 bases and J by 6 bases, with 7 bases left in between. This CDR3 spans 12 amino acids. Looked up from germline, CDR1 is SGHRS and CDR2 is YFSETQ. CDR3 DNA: TGCGCCAGCAGCTTGGGGCAGGGCGAGCAGTACTTC. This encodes CASSLGQGEQYF.

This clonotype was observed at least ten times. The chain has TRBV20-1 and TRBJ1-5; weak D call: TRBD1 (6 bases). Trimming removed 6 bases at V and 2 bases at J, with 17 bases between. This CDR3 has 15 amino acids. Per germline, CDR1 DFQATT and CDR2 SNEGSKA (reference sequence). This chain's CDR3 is CSAPEGRGGNQPQHF. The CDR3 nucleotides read TGCAGTGCCCCAGAGGGCAGGGGTGGCAATCAGCCCCAGCATTTT.

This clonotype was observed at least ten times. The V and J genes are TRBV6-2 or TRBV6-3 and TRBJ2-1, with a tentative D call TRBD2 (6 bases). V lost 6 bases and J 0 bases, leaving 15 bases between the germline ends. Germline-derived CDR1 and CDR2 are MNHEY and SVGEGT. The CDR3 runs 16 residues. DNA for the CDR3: TGTGCCAGCAGCGACCCGGGAGTCGGCTCCTACAATGAGCAGTTCTTC. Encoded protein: CASSDPGVGSYNEQFF.

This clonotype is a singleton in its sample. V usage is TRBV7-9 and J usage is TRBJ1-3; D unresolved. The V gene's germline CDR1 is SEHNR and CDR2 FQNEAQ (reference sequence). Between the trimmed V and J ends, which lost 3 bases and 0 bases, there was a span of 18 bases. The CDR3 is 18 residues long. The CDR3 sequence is CASSFRPGRTDSGNTIYF. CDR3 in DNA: TGTGCCAGCAGCTTCCGACCCGGACGGACCGACTCTGGAAACACCATATATTTT.

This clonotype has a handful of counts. CDR3 DNA: TGTGCCACCAGTGACCCGTGGGACTCCTACGAGCAGTACTTC. It codes for CATSDPWDSYEQYF. The chain is built from TRBV24-1 and TRBJ2-7; no clear D. CDR1 is KGHDR and CDR2 is SFDVKD in the germline V gene. CDR3 length: 14 amino acids. The V and J ends lost 4 bases and 0 bases respectively, with 9 bases between them.

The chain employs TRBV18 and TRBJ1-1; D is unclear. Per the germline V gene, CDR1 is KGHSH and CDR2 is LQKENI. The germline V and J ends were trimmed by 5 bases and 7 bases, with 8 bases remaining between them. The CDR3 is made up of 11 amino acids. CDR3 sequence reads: CASSATYEAFF. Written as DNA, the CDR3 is TGTGCCAGCTCAGCGACCTATGAAGCTTTCTTT.

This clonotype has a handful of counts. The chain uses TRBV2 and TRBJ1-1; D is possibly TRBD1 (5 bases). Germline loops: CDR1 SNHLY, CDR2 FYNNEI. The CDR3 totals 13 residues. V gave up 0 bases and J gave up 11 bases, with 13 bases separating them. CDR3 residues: CASSEAWQGKAFF. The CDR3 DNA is TGTGCCAGCAGTGAAGCGTGGCAGGGCAAGGCTTTCTTT.

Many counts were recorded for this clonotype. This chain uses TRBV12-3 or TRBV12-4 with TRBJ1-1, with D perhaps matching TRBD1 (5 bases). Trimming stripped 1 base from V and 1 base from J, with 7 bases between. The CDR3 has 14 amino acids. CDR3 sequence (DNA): TGTGCCAGCAGTTTAGACGGGGGGAACACTGAAGCTTTCTTT. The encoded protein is CASSLDGGNTEAFF.

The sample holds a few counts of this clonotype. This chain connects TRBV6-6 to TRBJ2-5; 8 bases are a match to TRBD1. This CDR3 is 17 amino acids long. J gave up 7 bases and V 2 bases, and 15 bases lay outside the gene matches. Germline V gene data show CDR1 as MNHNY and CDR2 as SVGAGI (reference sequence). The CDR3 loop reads CASSYAPRTGQRGTQYF. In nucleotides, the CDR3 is TGTGCCAGCAGTTACGCACCAAGGACAGGGCAAAGGGGGACCCAGTACTTC.

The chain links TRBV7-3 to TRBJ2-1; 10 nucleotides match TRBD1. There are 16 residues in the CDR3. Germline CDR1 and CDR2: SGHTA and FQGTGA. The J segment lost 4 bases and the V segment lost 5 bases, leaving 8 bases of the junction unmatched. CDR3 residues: CASSGAGTGVYNEQFF. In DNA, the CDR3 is TGTGCCAGCAGCGGGGCCGGGACAGGGGTTTACAATGAGCAGTTCTTC.

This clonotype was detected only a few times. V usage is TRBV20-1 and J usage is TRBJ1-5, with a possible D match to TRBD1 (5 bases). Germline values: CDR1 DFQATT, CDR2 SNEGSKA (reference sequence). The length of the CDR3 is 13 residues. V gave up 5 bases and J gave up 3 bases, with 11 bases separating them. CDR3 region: CSAYDGHNQPQHF. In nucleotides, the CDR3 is TGCAGTGCTTATGACGGACACAATCAGCCCCAGCATTTT.

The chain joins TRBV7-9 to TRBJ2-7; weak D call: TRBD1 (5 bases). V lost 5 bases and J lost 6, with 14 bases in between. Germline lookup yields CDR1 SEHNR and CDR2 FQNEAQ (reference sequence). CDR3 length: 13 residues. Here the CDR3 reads CASSPGRVLEQYF. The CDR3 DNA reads TGTGCCAGCAGCCCCGGCAGGGTACTCGAGCAGTACTTC.